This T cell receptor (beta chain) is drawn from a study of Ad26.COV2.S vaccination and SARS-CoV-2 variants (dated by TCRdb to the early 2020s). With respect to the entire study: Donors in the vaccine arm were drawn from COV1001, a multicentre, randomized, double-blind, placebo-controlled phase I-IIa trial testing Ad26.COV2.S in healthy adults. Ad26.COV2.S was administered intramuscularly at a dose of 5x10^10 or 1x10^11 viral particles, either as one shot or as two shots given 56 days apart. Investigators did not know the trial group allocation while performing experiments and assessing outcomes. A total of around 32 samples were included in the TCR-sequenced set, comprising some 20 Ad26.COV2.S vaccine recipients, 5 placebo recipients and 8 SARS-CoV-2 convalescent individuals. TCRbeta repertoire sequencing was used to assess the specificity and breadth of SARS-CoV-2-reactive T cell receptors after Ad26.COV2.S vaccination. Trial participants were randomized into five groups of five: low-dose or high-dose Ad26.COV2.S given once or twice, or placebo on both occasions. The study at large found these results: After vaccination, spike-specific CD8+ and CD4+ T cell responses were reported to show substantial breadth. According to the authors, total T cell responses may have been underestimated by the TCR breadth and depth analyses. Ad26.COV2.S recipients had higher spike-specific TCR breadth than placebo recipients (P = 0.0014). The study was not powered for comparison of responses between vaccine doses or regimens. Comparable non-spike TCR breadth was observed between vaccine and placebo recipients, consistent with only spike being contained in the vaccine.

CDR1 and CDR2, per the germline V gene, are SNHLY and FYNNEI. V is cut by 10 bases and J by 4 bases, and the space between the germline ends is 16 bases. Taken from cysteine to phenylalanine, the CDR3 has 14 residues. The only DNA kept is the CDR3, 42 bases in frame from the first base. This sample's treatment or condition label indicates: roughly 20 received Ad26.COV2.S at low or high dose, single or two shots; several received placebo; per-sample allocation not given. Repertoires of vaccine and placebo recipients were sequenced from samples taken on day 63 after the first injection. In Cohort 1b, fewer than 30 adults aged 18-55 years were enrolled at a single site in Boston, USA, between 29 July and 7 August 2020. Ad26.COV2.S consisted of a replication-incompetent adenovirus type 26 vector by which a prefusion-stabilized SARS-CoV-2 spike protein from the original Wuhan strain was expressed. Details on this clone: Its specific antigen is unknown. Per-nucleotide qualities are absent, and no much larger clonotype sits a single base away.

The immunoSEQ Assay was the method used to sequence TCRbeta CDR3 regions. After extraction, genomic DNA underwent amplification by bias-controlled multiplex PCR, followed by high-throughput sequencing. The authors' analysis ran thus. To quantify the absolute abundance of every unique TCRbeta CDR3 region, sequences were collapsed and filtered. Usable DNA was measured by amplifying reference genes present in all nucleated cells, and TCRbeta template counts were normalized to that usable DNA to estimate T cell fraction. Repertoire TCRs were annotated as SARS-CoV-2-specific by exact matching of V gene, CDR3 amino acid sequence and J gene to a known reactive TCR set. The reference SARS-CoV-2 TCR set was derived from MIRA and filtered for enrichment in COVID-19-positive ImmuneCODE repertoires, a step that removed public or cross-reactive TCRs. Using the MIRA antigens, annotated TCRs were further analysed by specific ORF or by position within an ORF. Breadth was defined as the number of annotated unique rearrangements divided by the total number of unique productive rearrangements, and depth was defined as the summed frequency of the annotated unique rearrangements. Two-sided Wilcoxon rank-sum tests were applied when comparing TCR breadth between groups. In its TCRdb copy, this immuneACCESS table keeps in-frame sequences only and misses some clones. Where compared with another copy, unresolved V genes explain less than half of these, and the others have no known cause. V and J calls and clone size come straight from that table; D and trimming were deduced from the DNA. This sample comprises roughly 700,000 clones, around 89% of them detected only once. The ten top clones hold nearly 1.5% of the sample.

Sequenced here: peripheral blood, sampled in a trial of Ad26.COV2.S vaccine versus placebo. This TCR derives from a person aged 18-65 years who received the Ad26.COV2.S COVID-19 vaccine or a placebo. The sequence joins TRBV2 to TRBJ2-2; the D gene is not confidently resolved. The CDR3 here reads CATQRLVSTGELFF. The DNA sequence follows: TGTGCCACCCAACGGCTAGTATCCACCGGGGAGCTGTTTTTT.